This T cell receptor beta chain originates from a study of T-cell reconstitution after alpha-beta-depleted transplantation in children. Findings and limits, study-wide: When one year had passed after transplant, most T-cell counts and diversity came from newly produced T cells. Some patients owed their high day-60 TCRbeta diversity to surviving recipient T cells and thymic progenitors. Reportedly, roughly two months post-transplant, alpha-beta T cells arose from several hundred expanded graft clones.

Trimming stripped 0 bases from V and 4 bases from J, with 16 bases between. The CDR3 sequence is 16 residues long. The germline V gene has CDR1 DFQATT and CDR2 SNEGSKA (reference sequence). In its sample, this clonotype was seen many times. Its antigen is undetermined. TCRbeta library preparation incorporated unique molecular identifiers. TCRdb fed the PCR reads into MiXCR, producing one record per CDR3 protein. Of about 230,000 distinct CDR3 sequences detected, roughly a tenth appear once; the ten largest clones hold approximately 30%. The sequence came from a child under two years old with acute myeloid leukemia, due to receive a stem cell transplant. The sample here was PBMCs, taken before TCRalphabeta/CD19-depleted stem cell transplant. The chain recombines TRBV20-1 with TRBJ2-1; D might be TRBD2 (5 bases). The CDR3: CSARDRRKEGYNEQFF. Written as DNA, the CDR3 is TGCAGTGCTAGAGATCGAAGAAAAGAGGGTTACAATGAGCAGTTCTTC.